These 11 T cell receptor beta chains came from one sample sequenced in a study of blood T cells in healthy people across ages. Alongside a J-beta primer mix, a sample-barcoded 5' primer served in a second PCR lasting roughly 7 to 11 cycles. TCRdb independently ran MiXCR on the 5' RACE reads; one entry per CDR3 protein. This sample has 1.5 million to 1.8 million distinct CDR3 sequences, with 42% found just once. Source material: blood. The receptors were gathered from a woman under 30 in good health.

This clonotype was observed a handful of times. DNA of the CDR3: TGCAGTGCTAGTGTCCCTAGAGGTGAGCAGTTCTTC. Its protein product is CSASVPRGEQFF. The rearrangement joins TRBV20-1 to TRBJ2-1; D is unclear. The CDR3 totals 12 residues. Trimming cost V 3 bases and J 9 bases, with 12 bases left between them. Germline V gene lookup returns CDR1 DFQATT and CDR2 SNEGSKA (reference sequence).

The CDR3 coding sequence is TGCAGTGCCCAGTTGGGGGGGGCGGGCTACAATGAGCAGTTCTTC. It translates to CSAQLGGAGYNEQFF. V usage is TRBV20-1 and J usage is TRBJ2-1; D may be TRBD2 (7 bases). The CDR3 totals 15 residues. The germline V gene has CDR1 DFQATT and CDR2 SNEGSKA (reference sequence). Trimming stripped 6 bases from V and 3 bases from J, with 18 bases between.

The chain has TRBV11-2 and TRBJ1-2; a weak D match, TRBD1 (5 bases). Germline V gives CDR1 SGHAT, CDR2 FQNNGV. This CDR3 has 14 residues. V shed 5 bases and J shed 2 bases, with 12 bases lying between them. The CDR3 bases are TGTGCCAGCAGCCGAGAGGGGCGAAACTATGGCTACACCTTC. This sequence encodes CASSREGRNYGYTF. The whole variable domain, remainder taken from reference TRBV11-2 and TRBJ1-2, is EAGVAQSPRYKIIEKRQSVAFWCNPISGHATLYWYQQILGQGPKLLIQFQNNGVVDDSQLPKDRFSAERLKGVDSTLKIQPAKLEDSAVYLCASSREGRNYGYTFGSGTRLTVV.

J is TRBJ2-1 and V is TRBV6-2 or TRBV6-3; a possible D gene is TRBD1 (5 bases). The germline V gene has CDR1 MNHEY and CDR2 SVGEGT. Trimming pared 6 bases from V and 0 bases from J, leaving 12 bases between. This CDR3 spans 15 amino acids. Here the CDR3 reads CASSLTEVSYNEQFF. The CDR3 coding sequence is TGTGCCAGCAGCTTGACAGAGGTCTCCTACAATGAGCAGTTCTTC.

This clonotype has just one count. The chain employs TRBV7-7 and TRBJ2-1, with D perhaps assigned TRBD1 or TRBD2 (6 bases each). The ends were cut back, 5 bases at V and 9 bases at J, with 14 bases in the middle. The CDR3 has 13 residues. The germline gives CDR1 SSHAT, CDR2 FNYEAQ (reference sequence). CDR3 sequence reads: CASSATQGGEQFF. CDR3 coding DNA: TGTGCCAGCAGCGCTACACAGGGAGGTGAGCAGTTCTTC.

This clonotype was seen only a few times. The genes are TRBV10-3 and TRBJ2-5; TRBD1 aligns across 10 bases. The CDR3 extends over 16 amino acids. The ends lost 0 bases at V and 11 bases at J; junction bases unmatched: 12. Germline assignment: CDR1 ENHRY and CDR2 SYGVKD. Here the CDR3 DNA reads TGTGCCATCAGTGAGTCAGGGGACAGGGGCCTTGGGGAGCAGTACTTC. This encodes CAISESGDRGLGEQYF.

The chain joins TRBV6-6 to TRBJ2-7, with 8 bases aligning to TRBD1. The CDR3 spans 16 residues. Germline V gene data show CDR1 as MNHNY and CDR2 as SVGAGI (reference sequence). The V and J ends lost 0 bases and 2 bases, in that order; junction bases with no gene match: 6. CDR3 sequence reads: CASSYSRTGSTYEQYF. The CDR3 bases are TGTGCCAGCAGTTACTCCCGGACAGGGAGTACCTACGAGCAGTACTTC.

The V gene is TRBV7-9, the J gene TRBJ2-1, with a weak D call TRBD1 (5 bases). Trimming stripped 5 bases from V and 4 bases from J, with 12 bases between. Germline V gives CDR1 SEHNR, CDR2 FQNEAQ (reference sequence). This CDR3 spans 14 amino acids. CDR3 coding DNA: TGTGCCAGCAGCCAACAGGTGGATTACAATGAGCAGTTCTTC. This codes for CASSQQVDYNEQFF.

The CDR3 here is CSATGTRKRGEQYF. The CDR3 nucleotides are TGCAGTGCTACCGGCACTAGGAAGAGGGGCGAGCAGTACTTC. The rearrangement links TRBV20-1 to TRBJ2-4; possibly TRBD1 or TRBD2 for D (5 bases each). The J call may be mistaken, given a closer DNA end match to TRBJ2-7. The V gene's germline CDR1 is DFQATT and CDR2 SNEGSKA (reference sequence). This CDR3 is built from 14 residues.

Ten or more counts support this clonotype. J is TRBJ1-2 and V is TRBV12-3 or TRBV12-4; D call uncertain. The V and J ends lost 5 bases and 1 base respectively, with 11 bases between them. This CDR3 has 14 amino acids. In DNA form, the CDR3 reads TGTGCCAGCAGTGCTAGACCGAATAACTATGGCTACACCTTC. Translating it yields CASSARPNNYGYTF.

The chain has TRBV12-3 or TRBV12-4 and TRBJ1-5, with TRBD1 matching 8 bases. The CDR3 is 14 amino acids. J was trimmed by 7 bases and V by 5 bases; bases with no gene match: 7. In nucleotides, the CDR3 is TGTGCCAGCAGTCCTTCGGACAGGGCGCAGCCCCAGCATTTT. This encodes CASSPSDRAQPQHF.